These 30 T cell receptor beta chains share one sample of origin, sequenced in a study of cytomegalovirus exposure and HLA in healthy donors. Primers included in the PCR were 60 Vbeta and 13 Jbeta primers. The method was immunoSEQ multiplex PCR; TCRdb's version includes in-frame clones alone and lacks a portion of them. The sample lists 130,000 to 150,000 clones; roughly 80% were seen once. Sequencing was carried out using PBMCs. The receptors shown here come from a man in his forties in good health and CMV-seropositive.

The chain carries TRBV7-2 and TRBJ1-1; D is possibly TRBD1 (5 bases). The V and J ends lost 5 bases and 10 bases respectively, with 11 bases between them. This CDR3 region has 11 residues. CDR1 SGHTA and CDR2 FQGNSA come from the germline V gene. The CDR3 spells CASSKGPGAFF. DNA of the CDR3: TGTGCCAGCAGCAAGGGGCCCGGAGCTTTCTTT. Complete variable domain (other parts from reference TRBV7-2 and TRBJ1-1): GAGVSQSPSNKVTEKGKDVELRCDPISGHTALYWYRQSLGQGLEFLIYFQGNSAPDKSGLPSDRFSAERTGGSVSTLTIQRTQQEDSAVYLCASSKGPGAFFGQGTRLTVV.

The rearrangement links TRBV4-1 to TRBJ1-1; 9 nucleotides match TRBD1. This CDR3 has 16 residues. V shed 4 bases and J 4 bases; nucleotides not matched to a gene: 10. Looked up from germline, CDR1 is MGHRA and CDR2 is YSYEKL. CDR3 residues: CASSPRDRAPLTEAFF. CDR3 DNA sequence: TGCGCCAGCAGCCCCCGGGACAGGGCCCCACTCACTGAAGCTTTCTTT.

The V gene is TRBV19, the J gene TRBJ1-2; the match to TRBD1 covers 11 bases. From germline, CDR1 is LNHDA and CDR2 SQIVND (reference sequence). This CDR3 contains 16 residues. V gave up 4 bases and J gave up 4 bases; unmatched junction bases: 8. The DNA for the CDR3 is TGTGCCAGTAGTACCCGGGACAGGGGGTTCCGCTATGGCTACACCTTC. As protein: CASSTRDRGFRYGYTF. The variable domain in full, with the rest retrieved from reference TRBV19 and TRBJ1-2, is DGGITQSPKYLFRKEGQNVTLSCEQNLNHDAMYWYRQDPGQGLRLIYYSQIVNDFQKGDIAEGYSVSREKKESFPLTVTSAQKNPTAFYLCASSTRDRGFRYGYTFGSGTRLTVV.

This chain connects TRBV6-6 to TRBJ2-5; 8 positions agree with TRBD1. With 6 bases clipped from V and 2 bases from J, the junction kept 5 bases outside the gene matches. This CDR3 spans 14 amino acids. Looked up from germline, CDR1 is MNHNY and CDR2 is SVGAGI (reference sequence). The CDR3 region is CASRQGARQETQYF. In nucleotides, the CDR3 is TGTGCCAGCAGGCAGGGGGCGAGACAAGAGACCCAGTACTTC.

The chain couples TRBV5-1 to TRBJ1-2; D may be TRBD1 (5 bases). From germline, CDR1 is SGHRS and CDR2 YFSETQ. The ends were cut back, 2 bases at V and 4 bases at J, with 21 bases in the middle. This CDR3 is 17 amino acids long. In nucleotides, the CDR3 is TGCGCCAGCAGCTTAGGGACCGGGACTGGGTGGACCTATGGCTACACCTTC. Translating it yields CASSLGTGTGWTYGYTF.

This rearrangement joins TRBV4-1 to TRBJ2-2; 7 bases align to TRBD2. CDR1 and CDR2 from the germline V gene are MGHRA and YSYEKL. CDR3 length: 13 residues. Germline trimming cut 4 bases from V and 6 bases from J; bases unmatched to any gene: 2. The CDR3 nucleotides read TGCGCCAGCAGCCTAACTAGCGCCGGGGAGCTGTTTTTT. Protein product: CASSLTSAGELFF.

V usage is TRBV5-4 and J usage is TRBJ2-7; 9 nucleotides align to TRBD2. Per the germline V gene, CDR1 is SGHNT and CDR2 is YYREEE (reference sequence). V dropped 4 bases and J dropped 1; count of bases not matched to a gene: 6. CDR3 size: 15 residues. CDR3 in amino acids: CASSRAGGPSYEQYF. The CDR3, as DNA: TGTGCCAGCAGCCGAGCGGGGGGTCCTTCCTACGAGCAGTACTTC.

This clone was observed a handful of times. V usage is TRBV5-6 and J usage is TRBJ2-7, with D uncertain. The length of the CDR3 is 11 residues. V lost 4 bases and J 4 bases, leaving 6 bases between the germline ends. Germline V lookup: CDR1 SGHDT, CDR2 YYEEEE. CDR3 sequence (DNA): TGTGCCAGCAGCGCGGATTACGAGCAGTACTTC. As protein: CASSADYEQYF.

This chain joins TRBV4-1 and TRBJ1-5; D may be TRBD1 (6 bases). CDR1 and CDR2 from the germline V gene are MGHRA and YSYEKL. V dropped 0 bases and J dropped 0 bases, with 15 bases sitting between them. The CDR3 spans 18 residues. CDR3 nucleotide sequence: TGCGCCAGCAGCCAAGACGTGGGACAAGTTGGTAGCAATCAGCCCCAGCATTTT. Translating it yields CASSQDVGQVGSNQPQHF.

This clone was observed a few times. V is TRBV2 and J is TRBJ1-6; a possible D gene is TRBD1 (5 bases). CDR3 length: 14 residues. Between the trimmed V and J ends, which lost 2 bases and 5 bases, there was a span of 7 bases. The germline V gene has CDR1 SNHLY and CDR2 FYNNEI. The CDR3 sequence: CASSEQGNNSPLHF. The DNA of the CDR3 is TGTGCCAGCAGTGAACAGGGTAATAATTCACCCCTCCACTTT. Supplemented by reference TRBV2 and TRBJ1-6, the full variable domain reads EPEVTQTPSHQVTQMGQEVILRCVPISNHLYFYWYRQILGQKVEFLVSFYNNEISEKSEIFDDQFSVERPDGSNFTLKIRSTKLEDSAMYFCASSEQGNNSPLHFGNGTRLTVT.

This rearrangement joins TRBV7-3 to TRBJ2-7, with TRBD1 as a possible D gene (6 bases). Per germline, CDR1 SGHTA and CDR2 FQGTGA. V was cut by 5 bases and J by 2 bases, with 10 bases left in between. This CDR3 has 13 residues. The CDR3 protein is CASSRGQTYEQYF. In DNA, the CDR3 is TGTGCCAGCAGCCGCGGACAGACCTACGAGCAGTACTTC. Full variable domain (outside the CDR3, taken from reference TRBV7-3 and TRBJ2-7): GAGVSQTPSNKVTEKGKYVELRCDPISGHTALYWYRQSLGQGPEFLIYFQGTGAADDSGLPNDRFFAVRPEGSVSTLKIQRTERGDSAVYLCASSRGQTYEQYFGPGTRLTVT.

The rearrangement uses TRBV4-1 and TRBJ1-2, with D tentatively TRBD1 (5 bases). This CDR3 is built from 15 residues. CDR1 MGHRA and CDR2 YSYEKL come from the germline V gene. V dropped 1 base and J dropped 8 bases, with 17 bases sitting between them. The CDR3 sequence is CASSQVLVGQGGYTF. In nucleotides, the CDR3 is TGCGCCAGCAGCCAAGTGCTAGTAGGGCAGGGCGGCTACACCTTC.

The chain combines TRBV5-3 with TRBJ1-5; D possibly corresponds to TRBD1 (5 bases). TRBV5-3 is known as an ORF, though its function is uncertain. V lost 2 bases, J lost 2 bases, and 14 bases lay in between. The CDR3 sequence is 16 residues long. CDR3 amino acids: CARSFKRVGGNQPQHF. DNA of the CDR3: TGTGCCAGAAGCTTTAAAAGGGTAGGGGGCAATCAGCCCCAGCATTTT.

The J gene is TRBJ2-3, the V gene TRBV7-3, with D perhaps matching TRBD2 (6 bases). There are 15 residues in the CDR3. The V and J ends lost 9 bases and 2 bases respectively, with 18 bases between them. Germline CDR1 SGHTA, CDR2 FQGTGA. The CDR3 loop reads CASTPGLQTTDTQYF. CDR3 DNA sequence: TGTGCCAGTACACCGGGACTCCAGACCACAGATACGCAGTATTTT.

The genes are TRBV6-5 and TRBJ1-1, with unresolved D. Per the germline V gene, CDR1 is MNHEY and CDR2 is SVGAGI. The germline V and J ends were trimmed by 5 bases and 4 bases, with 14 bases remaining between them. The CDR3 extends over 14 amino acids. DNA of the CDR3: TGTGCCAGCAGTGAGTTCGGGTTAACCACTGAAGCTTTCTTT. Translating gives CASSEFGLTTEAFF.

CDR3: CASSKGLAGRTDTQYF. DNA of the CDR3: TGCGCCAGCAGCAAGGGACTAGCGGGAAGGACAGATACGCAGTATTTT. The V and J genes are TRBV5-1 and TRBJ2-3; 13 bases agree with TRBD2. V was clipped by 4 bases and J by 3 bases; unmatched bases: 5. Germline V gene lookup returns CDR1 SGHRS and CDR2 YFSETQ. The CDR3 runs to 16 residues.

The chain has TRBV9 and TRBJ2-7; D is possibly TRBD1 or TRBD2 (7 bases each). The V and J ends lost 4 bases and 2 bases respectively, with 16 bases between them. Germline V gene sequence: CDR1 SGDLS, CDR2 YYNGEE. The CDR3 runs 15 residues. CDR3 amino acids: CASSLGGGSTYEQYF. DNA for the CDR3: TGTGCCAGCAGCTTAGGGGGCGGGAGCACCTACGAGCAGTACTTC. Using reference TRBV9 and TRBJ2-7 for the parts outside the CDR3, the full variable domain is DSGVTQTPKHLITATGQRVTLRCSPRSGDLSVYWYQQSLDQGLQFLIQYYNGEERAKGNILERFSAQQFPDLHSELNLSSLELGDSALYFCASSLGGGSTYEQYFGPGTRLTVT.

The CDR3 coding sequence is TGCGCCAGCAGCCAGTCGGCGCCAGGGATCAGCAATCAGCCCCAGCATTTT. Translating it yields CASSQSAPGISNQPQHF. V is TRBV4-3 and J is TRBJ1-5; perhaps TRBD1 as D (5 bases). Per germline, CDR1 LGHNA and CDR2 YSLEER. CDR3 length: 17 amino acids. Trimming pared 3 bases from V and 1 base from J, leaving 16 bases between.

The chain is built from TRBV30 and TRBJ2-1, with D unresolved. The CDR3 sequence is 12 residues long. Trimming stripped 3 bases from V and 7 bases from J, with 10 bases between. Germline V lookup: CDR1 GTSNPN, CDR2 SVGIG (reference sequence). The chain's CDR3 is CAWRLVINEQFF. CDR3 in DNA: TGTGCCTGGAGGCTAGTAATAAATGAGCAGTTCTTC.

The chain carries TRBV13 and TRBJ1-3; D is perhaps TRBD1 (5 bases). Deletions cut 11 bases from V and 4 bases from J, with 18 bases between. The germline V gene has CDR1 PRHDT and CDR2 FYEKMQ (reference sequence). This CDR3 is built from 14 residues. The CDR3 nucleotides are TGTGCCTCTTCCCCGGGGGGGTCAGGAAACACCATATATTTT. It is translated as CASSPGGSGNTIYF.

This chain connects TRBV6-1 to TRBJ2-1, with a weak D call TRBD2 (5 bases). V gave up 8 bases and J gave up 4 bases, with 18 bases separating them. The germline CDR1 and CDR2 sequences are MNHNS and SASEGT. This CDR3 is built from 15 residues. This chain's CDR3 is CASWEFGVQYNEQFF. CDR3 coding DNA: TGTGCCAGCTGGGAGTTCGGGGTACAATACAATGAGCAGTTCTTC.

The chain couples TRBV18 to TRBJ2-3; 10 nucleotides agree with TRBD2. Trimming cost V 4 bases and J 0 bases; bases outside gene matches: 10. The CDR3 has 18 amino acids. Germline CDR1 reads KGHSH; CDR2 reads LQKENI. Here the CDR3 reads CASSLIGDSGRSTDTQYF. The CDR3 DNA reads as TGTGCCAGCTCACTGATTGGGGATAGCGGGAGGAGCACAGATACGCAGTATTTT.

The chain has TRBV18 and TRBJ1-5; no firm D call. With 3 bases removed from V and 0 bases from J, the gap between germline ends came to 9 bases. The CDR3 length is 15 residues. Per germline, CDR1 KGHSH and CDR2 LQKENI. The CDR3 region is CASSPKSYSNQPQHF. The CDR3 nucleotides read TGTGCCAGCTCACCCAAATCCTATAGCAATCAGCCCCAGCATTTT.

The chain has TRBV6-5 and TRBJ2-3; no clear D gene. The CDR3 contains 15 residues. CDR1 and CDR2 from the germline V gene are MNHEY and SVGAGI. Trimming shortened V by 6 bases and J by 0 bases, and 13 bases separated the two germline ends. Here the CDR3 DNA reads TGTGCCAGCAGACCCGGTGGGCCTAGCACAGATACGCAGTATTTT. This encodes CASRPGGPSTDTQYF.

The chain recombines TRBV5-4 with TRBJ2-3, with 9 bases aligning to TRBD2. V shed 3 bases and J 5 bases; nucleotides not matched to a gene: 10. Germline-derived CDR1 and CDR2 are SGHNT and YYREEE (reference sequence). The CDR3 extends over 16 amino acids. The CDR3 DNA sequence: TGTGCCAGCAGCTCCCAAGTGGGACTAGCTGGAGATACGCAGTATTTT. Its protein is CASSSQVGLAGDTQYF.

This chain uses TRBV5-1 with TRBJ2-1; D may be TRBD2 (6 bases). Trimming removed 0 bases from V and 0 bases from J, with 10 bases in between. CDR1 is SGHRS and CDR2 is YFSETQ in the germline V gene. This CDR3 comprises 16 residues. CDR3 sequence: CASSLEAGSSYNEQFF. CDR3 nucleotides: TGCGCCAGCAGCTTGGAGGCCGGGAGCTCCTACAATGAGCAGTTCTTC. Looking up the rest from reference TRBV5-1 and TRBJ2-1 gives the full variable domain: KAGVTQTPRYLIKTRGQQVTLSCSPISGHRSVSWYQQTPGQGLQFLFEYFSETQRNKGNFPGRFSGRQFSNSRSEMNVSTLELGDSALYLCASSLEAGSSYNEQFFGPGTRLTVL.

The chain has TRBV6-1 and TRBJ1-2; D might be TRBD1 (5 bases). CDR3 length: 13 residues. Germline V lookup: CDR1 MNHNS, CDR2 SASEGT. Trimming left V 6 bases short and J 4 bases short, with 12 bases between. The CDR3 nucleotides read TGTGCCAGCAGCTTCGACAGCCTCTATGGCTACACCTTC. Its protein product is CASSFDSLYGYTF.

This clone was seen a few times. The chain links TRBV2 to TRBJ1-6, with 7 bases that match TRBD1. The CDR3 has 13 residues. V trimming: 7 bases; J trimming: 10 bases; junction bases outside the gene matches: 7. The germline V gene encodes CDR1 SNHLY and CDR2 FYNNEI. DNA of the CDR3: TGTGCCAGCAAGGAGGGGGCGAGGTCACCCCTCCACTTT. As protein: CASKEGARSPLHF.

The chain is built from TRBV19 and TRBJ2-5, with TRBD2 matching 7 bases. J lost 5 bases, V lost 8 bases, and 5 bases had no gene match. Looked up from germline, CDR1 is LNHDA and CDR2 is SQIVND (reference sequence). The CDR3 sequence is 12 residues long. The DNA of the CDR3 is TGTGCCAGTGGCGGGAGAGGGGAGACCCAGTACTTC. Encoded protein: CASGGRGETQYF.

The chain uses TRBV4-1 and TRBJ2-7; TRBD1 matches 7 bases. Trimming cost V 1 base and J 3 bases; bases outside gene matches: 3. The CDR3 covers 14 residues. Germline CDR1 and CDR2: MGHRA and YSYEKL. The CDR3 loop is CASSQGQGYYEQYF. The CDR3 nucleotides read TGCGCCAGCAGCCAAGGACAGGGATACTACGAGCAGTACTTC.